Below are 14 T cell receptor beta chains sequenced from a single sample in a study of blood T cell repertoires in COVID-19. TCRdb keeps only in-frame clones here, not all; method: immunoSEQ multiplex PCR. Among 150,000 to 170,000 clones, about 81% were seen once, and the ten largest hold around 7%. Sequencing input: PBMCs or T cells enriched from blood (not recorded which). The source of these receptors is a man aged 50 to 60 who had recovered from COVID-19.

The chain is built from TRBV7-7 and TRBJ2-3, with D possibly TRBD2 on 6 matching bases. The CDR3 loop spans 15 amino acids. Germline CDR1 reads SSHAT; CDR2 reads FNYEAQ (reference sequence). Trimming pared 5 bases from V and 1 base from J, leaving 13 bases between. The CDR3 sequence: CASSQGLRRTDTQYF. The CDR3 DNA reads as TGTGCCAGCAGCCAGGGACTGAGGCGCACAGATACGCAGTATTTT.

CDR3 sequence (DNA): TGCGCCAGCAGCTCGGGACAGTACAATGAGCAGTTCTTC. Its protein product is CASSSGQYNEQFF. The chain employs TRBV5-1 and TRBJ2-1, with 7 positions matching TRBD1. The V gene's germline CDR1 is SGHRS and CDR2 YFSETQ. The CDR3 consists of 13 residues. The V and J ends lost 3 bases and 4 bases, in that order; junction bases with no gene match: 1.

This rearrangement joins TRBV18 to TRBJ1-1; no clear D. The CDR3 loop spans 17 amino acids. V lost 6 bases and J 0 bases, leaving 20 bases between the germline ends. Germline assignment: CDR1 KGHSH and CDR2 LQKENI. The CDR3 sequence: CASSPRGRGTLNTEAFF. In DNA form, the CDR3 reads TGTGCCAGCTCTCCCCGAGGGCGGGGAACTTTGAACACTGAAGCTTTCTTT.

The V call is TRBV4-1, the J call TRBJ1-1, with 9 bases lining up with TRBD1. Germline CDR1 is MGHRA and CDR2 is YSYEKL. The ends lost 4 bases at V and 5 bases at J; junction bases unmatched: 8. This CDR3 is built from 15 residues. CDR3 sequence: CASSREGQGRTEAFF. The CDR3 nucleotides are TGCGCCAGCAGCCGAGAAGGACAGGGGAGAACTGAAGCTTTCTTT.

The rearrangement uses TRBV7-6 and TRBJ1-4, with 10 bases that match TRBD1. There are 16 residues in the CDR3. V trimming: 4 bases; J trimming: 6 bases; junction bases outside the gene matches: 8. Per germline, CDR1 SGHVS and CDR2 FNYEAQ. DNA for the CDR3: TGTGCCAGCAGCTCCGCCTTAGGGACAGGGGATGAAAAACTGTTTTTT. This sequence encodes CASSSALGTGDEKLFF.

This clone was picked up one time. This chain joins TRBV7-8 and TRBJ1-6; 7 positions match TRBD1. Germline V gives CDR1 SGHVS, CDR2 FQNEAQ. The trim removed 3 bases at V and 10 bases at J, leaving 12 bases unmatched. This CDR3 is built from 16 residues. The CDR3 bases are TGTGCCAGCAGCTTGGATAAGGTGTACAGGGGCTCACCCCTCCACTTT. Protein product: CASSLDKVYRGSPLHF. Full variable domain (missing parts from reference TRBV7-8 and TRBJ1-6): GAGVSQSPRYKVAKRGQDVALRCDPISGHVSLFWYQQALGQGPEFLTYFQNEAQLDKSGLPSDRFFAERPEGSVSTLKIQRTQQEDSAVYLCASSLDKVYRGSPLHFGNGTRLTVT.

The chain uses TRBV27 and TRBJ1-6; possible D gene TRBD1, 6 bases. The CDR3 extends over 15 amino acids. With 6 bases removed from V and 7 bases from J, the gap between germline ends came to 16 bases. Germline CDR1 MNHEY, CDR2 SMNVEV (reference sequence). CDR3 protein: CASRTSGVGNSPLHF. The CDR3 nucleotides read TGTGCCAGCAGGACTTCAGGGGTTGGCAATTCACCCCTCCACTTT.

This clone was detected once. For the CDR3, the DNA is TGTGCCAGTACCACCGCGGCGGCAGGGGAAGGCTACACCTTC. Amino acid sequence: CASTTAAAGEGYTF. The J gene is TRBJ1-2, the V gene TRBV19, with a tentative D call TRBD1 (6 bases). V was trimmed by 7 bases and J by 8 bases, leaving 20 bases between them. Germline values: CDR1 LNHDA, CDR2 SQIVND (reference sequence). The CDR3 is 14 residues long.

The rearrangement uses TRBV4-3 and TRBJ1-2; 8 positions agree with TRBD1. Germline-derived CDR1 and CDR2 are LGHNA and YSLEER. CDR3 length: 18 residues. V shed 0 bases, J shed 7 bases, and the junction held 16 bases outside the gene matches. CDR3 sequence (DNA): TGCGCCAGCAGCCAAGATCAGGGGGCGCGAACTATTCCGTCTGGCTACACCTTC. Translating it yields CASSQDQGARTIPSGYTF.

In this sample, this clone turned up once. The chain recombines TRBV19 with TRBJ2-5; possible D gene TRBD1, 5 bases. With 7 bases removed from V and 7 bases from J, the gap between germline ends came to 13 bases. The CDR3 consists of 12 residues. The germline V gene has CDR1 LNHDA and CDR2 SQIVND (reference sequence). The CDR3 sequence: CASNRGGGTQYF. The CDR3 DNA reads TGTGCCAGTAATAGGGGCGGCGGGACCCAGTACTTC.

Ten or more counts support this clone. The rearrangement joins TRBV28 to TRBJ1-4, with TRBD1 matching over 8 bases. J was trimmed by 7 bases and V by 6 bases; bases with no gene match: 4. This CDR3 region has 13 residues. CDR1 MDHEN and CDR2 SYDVKM come from the germline V gene. The CDR3 nucleotides read TGTGCCAGCAGACGACAGGGGAGTGAAAAACTGTTTTTT. This gives the protein CASRRQGSEKLFF. Complete variable domain (other parts from reference TRBV28 and TRBJ1-4): DVKVTQSSRYLVKRTGEKVFLECVQDMDHENMFWYRQDPGLGLRLIYFSYDVKMKEKGDIPEGYSVSREKKERFSLILESASTNQTSMYLCASRRQGSEKLFFGSGTQLSVL.

This clone was observed a handful of times. V and J are TRBV10-1 and TRBJ2-1; the match to TRBD1 covers 7 bases. Germline values: CDR1 WNHNN, CDR2 SYGVQD (reference sequence). J gave up 5 bases and V 4 bases, and 2 bases lay outside the gene matches. The CDR3 consists of 13 residues. In DNA form, the CDR3 reads TGCGCCAGCAGTGGGGACAGCCACAATGAGCAGTTCTTC. Amino acids: CASSGDSHNEQFF.

The chain uses TRBV7-3 and TRBJ2-3, with 11 bases identical to TRBD1. V was clipped by 5 bases and J by 1 base; unmatched bases: 2. Germline loops: CDR1 SGHTA, CDR2 FQGTGA. The CDR3 loop spans 15 amino acids. The DNA of the CDR3 is TGTGCCAGCAGCATGGACAGGGGGCGCACAGATACGCAGTATTTT. Protein product: CASSMDRGRTDTQYF.

This sequence joins TRBV5-6 and TRBJ1-3, with 7 bases that match TRBD1. The V gene end was trimmed by 4 bases and the J gene end by 4 bases; junction bases not matched to a gene: 8. The CDR3 consists of 15 residues. Germline loops: CDR1 SGHDT, CDR2 YYEEEE. This chain's CDR3 is CASSPPTGSGNTIYF. In nucleotides, the CDR3 is TGTGCCAGCAGCCCACCGACAGGGTCCGGAAACACCATATATTTT.